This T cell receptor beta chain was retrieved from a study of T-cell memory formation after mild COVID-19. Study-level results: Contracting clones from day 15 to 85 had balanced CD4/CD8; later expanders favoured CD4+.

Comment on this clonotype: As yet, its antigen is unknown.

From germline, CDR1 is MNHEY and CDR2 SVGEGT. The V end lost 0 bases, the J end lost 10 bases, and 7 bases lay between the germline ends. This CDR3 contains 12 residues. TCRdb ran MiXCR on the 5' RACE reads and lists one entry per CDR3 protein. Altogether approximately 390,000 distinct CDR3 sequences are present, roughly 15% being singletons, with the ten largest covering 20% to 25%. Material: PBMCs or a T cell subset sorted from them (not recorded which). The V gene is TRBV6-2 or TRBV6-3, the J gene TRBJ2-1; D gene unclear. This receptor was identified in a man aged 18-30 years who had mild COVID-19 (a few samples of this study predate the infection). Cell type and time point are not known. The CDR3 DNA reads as TGTGCCAGCAGTTACTCTGTCGGGGAGCAGTTCTTC. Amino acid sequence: CASSYSVGEQFF.